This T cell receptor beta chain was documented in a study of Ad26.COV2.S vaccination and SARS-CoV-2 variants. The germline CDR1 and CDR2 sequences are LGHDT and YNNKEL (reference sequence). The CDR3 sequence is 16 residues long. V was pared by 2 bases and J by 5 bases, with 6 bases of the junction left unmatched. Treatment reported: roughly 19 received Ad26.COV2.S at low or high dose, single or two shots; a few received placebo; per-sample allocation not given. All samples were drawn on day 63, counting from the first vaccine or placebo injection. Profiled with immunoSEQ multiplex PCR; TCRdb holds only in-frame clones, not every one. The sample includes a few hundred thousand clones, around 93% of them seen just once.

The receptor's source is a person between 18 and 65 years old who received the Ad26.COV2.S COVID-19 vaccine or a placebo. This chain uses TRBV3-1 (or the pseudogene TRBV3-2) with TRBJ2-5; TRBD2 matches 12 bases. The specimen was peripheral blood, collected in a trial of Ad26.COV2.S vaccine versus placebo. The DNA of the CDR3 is TGTGCCAGCAGCCAACTAGCGGGGGGGCGATCGGAGACCCAGTACTTC. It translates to CASSQLAGGRSETQYF.